The entry below describes one T cell receptor (beta chain). No antigen is known for it. The data stem from a study of T cells in tumors after PD-1 blockade. Study-level information: Each patient got pembrolizumab 200 mg every 3 weeks or cemiplimab 350 mg every 2 weeks. Blood samples averaged around 120,000 templates (range roughly 22,000-260,000) and 36,536 unique clonotypes. During anti-PD-1 treatment, some patients continued daily vismodegib 150 mg. Study findings and constraints: Blood contained approximately 41% of the tumor's TCR clonotypes.

Here immunoSEQ multiplex PCR was the method, and the copy in TCRdb shows in-frame clones only, minus some. Of roughly 50,000 clones listed, about 85% are singletons. Between the trimmed V and J ends, which lost 4 bases and 2 bases, there was a span of 10 bases. Germline lookup yields CDR1 KGHSH and CDR2 LQKENI. The CDR3 runs to 14 residues. The material was PBMCs, obtained before anti-PD-1 treatment. The source of this sequence is a human donor with basal cell carcinoma. This chain links TRBV18 with TRBJ2-3, with unresolved D. CDR3 sequence reads: CASSLPGPTDTQYF. CDR3 DNA sequence: TGTGCCAGCTCACTCCCGGGCCCCACAGATACGCAGTATTTT. The whole variable domain, remainder taken from reference TRBV18 and TRBJ2-3, is NAGVMQNPRHLVRRRGQEARLRCSPMKGHSHVYWYRQLPEEGLKFMVYLQKENIIDESGMPKERFSAEFPKEGPSILRIQQVVRGDSAAYFCASSLPGPTDTQYFGPGTRLTVL.